This passage covers 17 T cell receptor beta chains from one sample sequenced in a study of tumor-infiltrating lymphocytes in primary liver carcinoma. Unsorted bulk tissue (about 19-33 mg) underwent RNA and DNA co-extraction. A primer matching the constant region was used to make TCR beta cDNA from 500 to 600 ng of total RNA. A slightly modified ARM-PCR protocol with three nested multiplex PCR rounds produced these TCR beta libraries. Both of the initial two PCR rounds ran for 10 cycles and employed TRBV1-TRBV30 forward primers alongside a C-beta reverse primer. TCRdb processed the multiplex PCR reads anew with MiXCR; each CDR3 protein has one entry. The data hold around 32,000 distinct CDR3 sequences, with around 80% observed a single time. The sample consisted of liver tumor tissue from sampling region 5. Documented subset: tumor region T5, tumor centre. The receptors stem from a middle-aged man with primary liver carcinoma and hepatitis B virus infection.

As regards this clonotype: One end of the junction varies from germline; a read error may be responsible. The chain carries TRBV11-2 and TRBJ2-1; possibly TRBD2 for D (5 bases). The germline gives CDR1 SGHAT, CDR2 FQNNGV. The CDR3 totals 13 residues. This CDR3 reads CVSSIGASYEQFF. DNA of the CDR3: TGTGTCAGCAGCATTGGCGCTAGCTATGAGCAGTTCTTC.

Turning to this clonotype: The junction differs from germline at one of its ends, possibly a read error. This chain uses TRBV10-3 with TRBJ1-5; D uncertain. CDR1 is ENHRY and CDR2 is SYGVKD in the germline V gene. The CDR3 loop spans 14 amino acids. The CDR3 loop is CAISGYEGDQPRHF. The CDR3 nucleotides read TGTGCCATCAGTGGGTATGAGGGTGATCAGCCCCGGCATTTT.

This clonotype was observed a single time. CDR3 in DNA: TGCGCCAGCACCCAAGTTGGGGGAGGCAACACCGGGGAGCTGTTTTTT. Amino acid sequence: CASTQVGGGNTGELFF. This chain uses TRBV5-1 with TRBJ2-2; tentatively, D is TRBD2 (6 bases). CDR3 size: 16 residues. The V and J ends lost 6 bases and 2 bases respectively, with 17 bases between them. Germline CDR1 is SGHRS and CDR2 is YFSETQ.

This clonotype was counted a single time. Germline and junction disagree at one end, which may indicate a read error. V is TRBV4-1 and J is TRBJ2-1; D unclear. This CDR3 is built from 15 residues. Germline V CDR1 and CDR2: MGHRA, YSYEKL. CDR3 nucleotide sequence: TGCGCCTGCAGCCAAAGATCTGTGACCTACCATGAGCAGTTCTTC. It is translated as CACSQRSVTYHEQFF.

On this clonotype: Relative to the germline gene, one junction end is altered; a read error may explain this. The chain has TRBV29-1 and TRBJ1-1; possibly TRBD1 for D (5 bases). The CDR3 has 13 residues. CDR1 and CDR2 (germline): SQVTM, ANQGSEA. The CDR3 reads CSVGGGMSSEVFF. The CDR3 bases are TGCAGCGTTGGGGGGGGAATGAGCTCTGAAGTTTTCTTT.

This clonotype was recorded once. One end of the junction varies from germline; a read error may be responsible. V gene TRBV6-1 combines with J gene TRBJ1-2; D remains ambiguous. This CDR3 comprises 13 residues. CDR1 MNHNS and CDR2 SASEGT come from the germline V gene. The CDR3 is CASSEDTSYGYTF. In DNA form, the CDR3 reads TGTGCCAGTAGTGAAGATACGAGCTATGGCTACACCTTC.

As to this clonotype: The junction does not match germline at one end; this may be a read error. V gene TRBV7-3 combines with J gene TRBJ2-1; the D call may be TRBD1 or TRBD2 (6 bases each). Looked up from germline, CDR1 is SGHTA and CDR2 is FQGTGA. The CDR3 totals 16 residues. The chain's CDR3 is CASSSGGASSYNEQLF. For the CDR3, the DNA is TGTGCCAGCAGTTCCGGGGGCGCGAGCTCCTACAATGAGCAGCTCTTC.

This clonotype was observed a handful of times. This sequence may be a read error, since a much larger clone differs from it by one base. The rearrangement uses TRBV7-9 and TRBJ2-7; D is unclear. Germline values: CDR1 SEHNR, CDR2 FQNEAQ (reference sequence). CDR3 size: 12 residues. CDR3 loop: CVSSLGLSEQYF. The CDR3 DNA reads TGTGTCAGCAGCTTGGGCTTGTCCGAGCAGTACTTC.

This clonotype was observed once. J is TRBJ2-7 and V is TRBV10-3; D may be TRBD2 (5 bases). The CDR3 is 14 residues long. Trimming took 9 bases from V and 4 from J, leaving 19 bases between them. Germline CDR1 reads ENHRY; CDR2 reads SYGVKD. The CDR3 nucleotides read TGTGCCATTTCTGACACCTTGACTACATACGAGCAGTACTTC. Protein product: CAISDTLTTYEQYF.

This clonotype came up many times. The V call is TRBV28, the J call TRBJ2-7, with TRBD2 matching over 7 bases. This CDR3 has 14 residues. V was pared by 6 bases and J by 2 bases, with 7 bases of the junction left unmatched. Germline CDR1 and CDR2: MDHEN and SYDVKM. CDR3 sequence reads: CASRSSGLTYEQYF. CDR3 nucleotide sequence: TGTGCCAGCAGATCTAGCGGCCTGACCTACGAGCAGTACTTC.

This rearrangement joins TRBV4-2 to TRBJ2-2; D not resolved. The V gene's germline CDR1 is LGHNA and CDR2 YNFKEQ. V shed 3 bases and J shed 1 base, with 18 bases lying between them. The CDR3 covers 18 residues. The CDR3 protein is CASSQQRFSLVNTGELFF. CDR3 DNA: TGTGCCAGCAGCCAGCAGCGATTCAGTCTGGTGAACACCGGGGAGCTGTTTTTT.

Worth noting for this clonotype: Because it lacks the conserved phenylalanine or tryptophan at the end, this CDR3 is likely a read error. The chain links TRBV28 to TRBJ2-5; no firm D call. V gave up 3 bases and J gave up 2 bases, with 13 bases separating them. Germline CDR1 is MDHEN and CDR2 is SYDVKM. This CDR3 is 15 amino acids long. The CDR3 DNA follows: TGTGCCAGCAGTTTCTTTGGCGGAATACAAGAGACCCAGTACTAT. This translates into CASSFFGGIQETQYY.

The sample holds one count of this clonotype. Germline and junction disagree at one end, which may indicate a read error. The chain carries TRBV11-2 and TRBJ2-1, with no clear D. The germline V gene encodes CDR1 SGHAT and CDR2 FQNNGV. The CDR3 contains 16 residues. CDR3 nucleotides: TGTACCAGCACCTTAGATCCAGAGAGCTCCCACAATGAGCAGTTCTTC. This codes for CTSTLDPESSHNEQFF.

The rearrangement uses TRBV5-1 and TRBJ2-2; 9 bases are shared with TRBD2. Germline CDR1 and CDR2: SGHRS and YFSETQ. The V segment lost 1 base and the J segment 0 bases; nucleotides outside the gene matches: 7. This CDR3 spans 18 amino acids. CDR3 in amino acids: CASSLTPLAGANTGELFF. For the CDR3, the DNA is TGCGCCAGCAGCTTGACCCCACTAGCGGGTGCGAACACCGGGGAGCTGTTTTTT.

Note on this clonotype: With a much larger clone just one base away, this may be a read error. CDR3 loop: CPSNLGGVDQPQHF. CDR3 bases: TGTCCCAGCAACCTGGGAGGGGTCGATCAGCCCCAGCATTTT. The chain is built from TRBV12-3 or TRBV12-4 and TRBJ1-5; D is perhaps TRBD1 (5 bases). This CDR3 is 14 amino acids long.

To note about this clonotype: Compared with germline, one end of the junction differs, possibly owing to a read error. The chain combines TRBV6-2 or TRBV6-3 with TRBJ2-7; a weak D match, TRBD2 (5 bases). The CDR3 sequence is 15 residues long. Germline V gene lookup returns CDR1 MNHEY and CDR2 SVGEGT. As DNA, the CDR3 is TGTGCCAGGAGTCACGACACCTACGGGAACTACGAGCTGTGCTTC. It yields the protein CARSHDTYGNYELCF.

V and J are TRBV10-3 and TRBJ2-7; D not resolved. Germline V gene sequence: CDR1 ENHRY, CDR2 SYGVKD. This CDR3 has 15 amino acids. Here the CDR3 reads CPVSKDGSFSYEQYF. DNA of the CDR3: TGTCCCGTCAGTAAGGACGGAAGCTTCTCCTACGAGCAGTACTTC.